The table lists the clone carrying this TCR beta chain with a few counts. Its cognate antigen is unknown. The entry originates in a study of blood T cells in healthy people across ages. Study conclusions and caveats: Conclusively comparing naive with antigen-experienced cells was impossible with unsorted PBMCs.

CDR1 is KGHSH and CDR2 is LQKENI in the germline V gene. The CDR3 has 15 residues. The use of a sample-barcoded 5' primer and a J-beta primer mix characterized a second PCR of about 7 to 12 cycles. Using its own MiXCR run on the 5' RACE reads, TCRdb lists one record per CDR3 protein. Found here are 1.5 million to 2 million distinct CDR3 sequences, roughly 30% of them singletons; the top ten hold 7.7%. The chain couples TRBV18 to TRBJ2-5; weak D call: TRBD1 (6 bases). The assigned J gene may be wrong: the sequence end matches TRBJ2-7 better. This receptor was taken from a young woman in good health. The sample was blood. CDR3 loop: CASSPDRDTPYEQYF. The CDR3 DNA sequence: TGTGCCAGCTCACCCGACCGGGACACCCCCTACGAGCAGTACTTC.